Reported below is one T cell receptor (beta chain). Its target is not known. The sample is drawn from a study of T cell responses to AZD1222 COVID-19 vaccine. Study-level findings and limits: Sampled repertoires all dated from after the peak T cell response.

The assay was immunoSEQ multiplex PCR, and TCRdb's table has in-frame clones only and misses some. The table lists about 150,000 clones, roughly nine tenths of them singletons. With V trimmed by 5 bases and J by 0 bases, 7 bases remained unmatched. Germline lookup yields CDR1 LNHDA and CDR2 SQIVND (reference sequence). The CDR3 is made up of 18 amino acids. The origin of this receptor is an adult in good health. The chain joins TRBV19 to TRBJ2-3; 14 positions match TRBD2. The specimen was peripheral blood, collected on day 0 of MenACWY control vaccination. The CDR3 loop reads CASSSTSGRGSSTDTQYF. CDR3 bases: TGTGCCAGTAGTTCGACTAGCGGGAGGGGATCTAGCACAGATACGCAGTATTTT.